This T cell receptor (beta chain) was sequenced for a study of blood T cells in healthy people across ages. Findings of the study overall: Underestimates were what the diversity estimates from one million T cells were considered to be.

Concerning this clonotype itself: The target antigen is unknown.

Investigators took about 9.1 milliliters of peripheral blood from every donor. CDR1 is SGHRS, CDR2 YFSETQ, per germline. Deletions cut 3 bases from V and 0 bases from J, with 10 bases between. This CDR3 is built from 14 residues. The second PCR ran about 6 to 12 cycles with a sample-barcoded 5' primer and J-beta primers. MiXCR, run by TCRdb on the 5' RACE reads, gives a single entry per CDR3 protein. The sample carries almost 800,000 distinct CDR3 sequences, nearly 60% recorded once. The clonotype comes from a man aged 25 to 40 in good health. The genes are TRBV5-1 and TRBJ2-7; D not resolved. The sequenced sample consisted of blood. CDR3 coding DNA: TGCGCCAGCAGCTCCCAGGAGAGCTCCTACGAGCAGTACTTC. It is translated as CASSSQESSYEQYF.